Below are 27 T cell receptor beta chains sequenced from a single sample in a study of blood T cell repertoires in COVID-19 (dated by TCRdb to about 2020). Preparation of the library involved the immunoSEQ multiplex PCR assay. In its TCRdb copy, this immuneACCESS table keeps in-frame sequences only and misses some clones. Where compared with another copy, unresolved V genes explain less than half of these, and the others have no known cause. This sample is represented by about 170,000 clones; about 83% of them were singletons. Approximately 19% of the sample goes to the ten largest clones. Sequencing was done on a sample of peripheral blood. The receptors originated from a woman in her 70s who had recovered from COVID-19.

This chain links TRBV30 with TRBJ1-1; possible D gene TRBD1, 5 bases. The CDR3 length is 15 residues. Trimming left V 2 bases short and J 3 bases short, with 16 bases between. Germline assignment: CDR1 GTSNPN and CDR2 SVGIG (reference sequence). The CDR3 loop reads CAWSPRGAADTEAFF. In DNA, the CDR3 is TGTGCCTGGAGTCCTCGTGGGGCGGCGGACACTGAAGCTTTCTTT.

The rearrangement links TRBV19 to TRBJ2-3; D possibly corresponds to TRBD1 (5 bases). Per the germline V gene, CDR1 is LNHDA and CDR2 is SQIVND (reference sequence). V was clipped by 4 bases and J by 6 bases, with 11 bases between them. The CDR3 length is 13 residues. CDR3 protein: CASSRAPGDTQYF. The CDR3, as DNA: TGTGCCAGTAGTAGGGCCCCAGGGGATACGCAGTATTTT.

The chain is built from TRBV14 and TRBJ2-7; D may be TRBD1 (6 bases). V lost 8 bases to trimming and J lost 0 bases, with 8 bases between them. The CDR3 runs 12 residues. Germline assignment: CDR1 SGHDN and CDR2 FVKESK. CDR3 amino acids: CASRDNSYEQYF. DNA for the CDR3: TGTGCCAGCCGGGACAACTCCTACGAGCAGTACTTC.

There are a few counts of this clone. This chain uses TRBV9 with TRBJ2-3, with 10 bases matching TRBD2. J lost 8 bases, V lost 4 bases, and 13 bases had no gene match. The CDR3 loop spans 16 amino acids. Per the germline V gene, CDR1 is SGDLS and CDR2 is YYNGEE. The CDR3 spells CASSLRQAGGPGTQYF. In DNA form, the CDR3 reads TGTGCCAGCAGCCTACGACAAGCGGGGGGGCCAGGTACGCAGTATTTT.

The chain combines TRBV10-3 with TRBJ1-2; 9 bases fit TRBD1. Germline V gene lookup returns CDR1 ENHRY and CDR2 SYGVKD. The CDR3 extends over 13 amino acids. J gave up 7 bases and V 5 bases, and 5 bases lay outside the gene matches. The CDR3 sequence: CAISTTGGFGYTF. DNA for the CDR3: TGTGCCATCAGTACCACAGGGGGCTTTGGCTACACCTTC.

This clone has only one observation. The chain is built from TRBV7-9 and TRBJ1-2, with D possibly TRBD1 on 5 matching bases. CDR1 and CDR2 from the germline V gene are SEHNR and FQNEAQ (reference sequence). The CDR3 runs 14 residues. V was pared by 11 bases and J by 2 bases, with 18 bases between. CDR3 sequence: CALGGGRWNYGYTF. The CDR3 DNA reads TGTGCCCTCGGCGGGGGACGTTGGAACTATGGCTACACCTTC.

The chain is built from TRBV20-1 and TRBJ2-7, with TRBD1 matching over 9 bases. This CDR3 has 16 amino acids. The germline CDR1 and CDR2 sequences are DFQATT and SNEGSKA (reference sequence). With 3 bases clipped from V and 3 bases from J, the junction kept 12 bases outside the gene matches. The DNA of the CDR3 is TGCAGTGCTAGTCCCAACCGACAGGGGGGTTACTACGAGCAGTACTTC. Protein product: CSASPNRQGGYYEQYF.

J is TRBJ1-1 and V is TRBV19; TRBD1 matches at 11 bases. The CDR3 has 18 residues. Germline CDR1 reads LNHDA; CDR2 reads SQIVND (reference sequence). V gave up 5 bases and J gave up 4 bases; unmatched junction bases: 15. CDR3 DNA sequence: TGTGCCAGTAGTGGGACCCTCGGGGACAGGGGGTGGATCACTGAAGCTTTCTTT. It codes for CASSGTLGDRGWITEAFF.

The chain combines TRBV28 with TRBJ1-3; D possibly corresponds to TRBD1 (5 bases). V lost 5 bases and J lost 2, with 19 bases in between. The CDR3 is made up of 17 amino acids. CDR1 is MDHEN, CDR2 SYDVKM, per germline. CDR3 residues: CASSTSRGMGTGNTIYF. The CDR3 DNA sequence: TGTGCCAGCAGTACCTCAAGGGGTATGGGGACTGGAAACACCATATATTTT.

This chain links TRBV27 with TRBJ2-7; TRBD1 is a possible D gene (5 bases). CDR3 size: 12 residues. Germline CDR1 is MNHEY and CDR2 is SMNVEV (reference sequence). Trimming left V 6 bases short and J 5 bases short, with 11 bases between. CDR3 protein: CASRGLWDEQYF. As DNA, the CDR3 is TGTGCCAGCAGGGGGCTCTGGGACGAGCAGTACTTC.

V usage is TRBV24-1 and J usage is TRBJ2-6, with 7 bases fitting TRBD1. The germline V gene has CDR1 KGHDR and CDR2 SFDVKD. The CDR3 consists of 16 residues. Unmatched junction bases numbered 4, after V lost 4 bases and J lost 2 bases. CDR3 coding DNA: TGTGCCACCAGTGACCCTACAGGGGCTGGGGCCAACGTCCTGACTTTC. Translation gives CATSDPTGAGANVLTF.

This clone was recorded at least ten times. The rearrangement uses TRBV6-2 or TRBV6-3 and TRBJ1-5, with D possibly TRBD1 on 5 matching bases. Trimming pared 2 bases from V and 6 bases from J, leaving 14 bases between. Germline V gene data show CDR1 as MNHEY and CDR2 as SVGEGT. This CDR3 is built from 15 residues. The CDR3 DNA reads TGTGCCAGCAGTTACGGGCAGGGTTTCCGTCAGCCCCAGCATTTT. Translated: CASSYGQGFRQPQHF.

The chain has TRBV7-2 and TRBJ2-2; D may be TRBD2 (5 bases). The V end was cut by 0 bases, the J end by 6 bases, with 11 bases between. The length of the CDR3 is 15 residues. Germline-derived CDR1 and CDR2 are SGHTA and FQGNSA. The CDR3 sequence is CASSLAPDGAGELFF. The CDR3 DNA reads TGTGCCAGCAGCTTAGCGCCAGACGGGGCCGGGGAGCTGTTTTTT.

The chain joins TRBV15 to TRBJ1-1; perhaps TRBD1 as D (6 bases). This CDR3 has 15 residues. Germline V gives CDR1 LNHNV, CDR2 YYDKDF (reference sequence). V dropped 8 bases and J dropped 3 bases, with 19 bases sitting between them. CDR3 residues: CATLRGGRADTEAFF. In DNA form, the CDR3 reads TGTGCCACCCTAAGGGGGGGCAGGGCGGACACTGAAGCTTTCTTT.

V usage is TRBV6-5 and J usage is TRBJ2-5; the match to TRBD2 covers 8 bases. There are 16 residues in the CDR3. The J segment lost 9 bases and the V segment lost 0 bases, leaving 12 bases of the junction unmatched. Germline V lookup: CDR1 MNHEY, CDR2 SVGAGI. CDR3 DNA: TGTGCCAGCAGTTACTCAACTAGCGGAGGGGATTGGGCCCAGTACTTC. Its translation is CASSYSTSGGDWAQYF.

V is TRBV6-5 and J is TRBJ2-1; TRBD1 agrees at 7 bases. This CDR3 spans 13 amino acids. Germline-derived CDR1 and CDR2 are MNHEY and SVGAGI. V lost 6 bases and J lost 2; bases outside the gene matches: 1. The CDR3 sequence: CASRRGPYNEQFF. CDR3 sequence (DNA): TGTGCCAGCAGGAGGGGGCCCTACAATGAGCAGTTCTTC.

The V call is TRBV6-5, the J call TRBJ1-2; 9 bases fit TRBD1. The CDR3 is made up of 16 amino acids. J gave up 4 bases and V 2 bases, and 8 bases lay outside the gene matches. From germline, CDR1 is MNHEY and CDR2 SVGAGI. Written as DNA, the CDR3 is TGTGCCAGCAGTTACACCAGGACAGGGGCGCTCTATGGCTACACCTTC. Amino acids: CASSYTRTGALYGYTF.

The chain couples TRBV2 to TRBJ2-7, with D unresolved. V lost 6 bases, J lost 0 bases, and 18 bases lay in between. Germline CDR1 and CDR2: SNHLY and FYNNEI. The CDR3 extends over 16 amino acids. CDR3 DNA: TGTGCCAGCAGGGGCCCGCCCGGCCAGAGCTCCTACGAGCAGTACTTC. It encodes CASRGPPGQSSYEQYF.

The rearrangement uses TRBV4-2 and TRBJ2-3; D uncertain. The ends were cut back, 1 base at V and 2 bases at J, with 4 bases in the middle. The CDR3 runs 13 residues. CDR1 is LGHNA, CDR2 YNFKEQ, per germline. The CDR3 coding sequence is TGTGCCAGCAGCCAAGCCCTCACAGATACGCAGTATTTT. This gives the protein CASSQALTDTQYF.

The chain joins TRBV7-9 to TRBJ1-2; 9 bases fit TRBD1. The CDR3 is 16 residues long. Germline loops: CDR1 SEHNR, CDR2 FQNEAQ (reference sequence). The trim removed 7 bases at V and 4 bases at J, leaving 13 bases unmatched. The DNA of the CDR3 is TGTGCCAGCACCCGCGGTGTGGGACAGGGCGCCTATGGCTACACCTTC. Residues: CASTRGVGQGAYGYTF.

This chain connects TRBV19 to TRBJ2-1; 7 nucleotides agree with TRBD2. In germline, CDR1 is LNHDA, CDR2 SQIVND (reference sequence). With V trimmed by 10 bases and J by 4 bases, 4 bases remained unmatched. This CDR3 has 12 amino acids. The CDR3 DNA reads TGTGCCACACGAGCGGGGTACAATGAGCAGTTCTTC. Translated: CATRAGYNEQFF.

This sequence joins TRBV27 and TRBJ2-7, with 8 bases identical to TRBD2. After removal of 3 bases from V and 2 bases from J, the junction contained 9 bases not matched to a gene. Germline V lookup: CDR1 MNHEY, CDR2 SMNVEV (reference sequence). The CDR3 loop spans 16 amino acids. In nucleotides, the CDR3 is TGTGCCAGCAGTTTCTCGGCGGGAGGCCCCACCTACGAGCAGTACTTC. Amino acids: CASSFSAGGPTYEQYF.

On this clone: The junction does not match germline at one end; this may be a read error. The V and J genes are TRBV5-8 and TRBJ1-1; a possible D gene is TRBD1 (6 bases). The CDR3 is made up of 17 amino acids. Germline CDR1 SGHTS, CDR2 YDEGEE. The CDR3 DNA reads as TGTGCCAGCAGCTTGTTCATTTGGGCGTCACCTTCAGGGGTCACCCCCTTT. The encoded protein is CASSLFIWASPSGVTPF.

The rearrangement uses TRBV12-3 or TRBV12-4 and TRBJ1-4; no definite D call. V lost 0 bases and J 7 bases, leaving 3 bases between the germline ends. The CDR3 consists of 12 residues. The CDR3 sequence is CASSLASEKLFF. The DNA for the CDR3 is TGTGCCAGCAGTTTAGCCAGTGAAAAACTGTTTTTT.

The chain recombines TRBV5-1 with TRBJ2-1, with 9 nucleotides matching TRBD2. This CDR3 region has 17 residues. The germline CDR1 and CDR2 sequences are SGHRS and YFSETQ. Losses at the gene ends were 3 bases for V and 1 base for J; bases not matched to a gene: 8. CDR3 sequence: CASSWGLAGASYNEQFF. The CDR3 coding sequence is TGCGCCAGCAGCTGGGGGTTAGCGGGGGCTTCCTACAATGAGCAGTTCTTC.

Here the CDR3 reads CASSWGQTLGDEQFF. DNA for the CDR3: TGTGCCAGCAGCTGGGGGCAAACCTTAGGGGATGAGCAGTTCTTC. The V gene is TRBV11-3, the J gene TRBJ2-1; tentatively, D is TRBD1 (6 bases). Trimming shortened V by 4 bases and J by 8 bases, and 18 bases separated the two germline ends. The CDR3 is 15 residues long. The germline CDR1 and CDR2 sequences are SGHNT and YENEEA.

This chain links TRBV20-1 with TRBJ1-2; 7 bases line up with TRBD1. Germline V gives CDR1 DFQATT, CDR2 SNEGSKA (reference sequence). The CDR3 runs to 11 residues. The CDR3 protein is CTLEGAGGYTF. Here the CDR3 DNA reads TGCACCCTGGAGGGGGCGGGTGGCTACACCTTC.